The source of this T cell receptor (beta chain) is a study of T cell repertoires in cytomegalovirus infection. Each CDR3 protein gets one entry after TCRdb re-called the reads with MiXCR. Of approximately 550,000 distinct CDR3 sequences in the sample, approximately 16% are singletons; the top ten hold 24%. V gave up 5 bases and J gave up 2 bases, with 10 bases separating them. The CDR3 sequence is 14 residues long. Germline CDR1 reads MNHEY; CDR2 reads SMNVEV (reference sequence). The receptor's source is a human donor in good health (CMV status not recorded). Some clones in this sample may be carry-over from other donors' samples. J is TRBJ2-1 and V is TRBV27; D is perhaps TRBD1 or TRBD2 (5 bases each). Sequencing was performed on CD8+ T cells from PBMCs. Here the CDR3 DNA reads TGTGCCAGCAGTGCCTCGGGGCCCTACAATGAGCAGTTCTTC. Its protein product is CASSASGPYNEQFF.